What follows are 5 T cell receptor beta chains derived from one specimen sequenced in a study of blood T cell repertoires in COVID-19. Produced via immunoSEQ multiplex PCR; TCRdb's table is partial and in-frame only. The profile shows a few hundred thousand clones, around 90% of them singletons. Material: PBMCs or T cells enriched from blood (not recorded which). These receptors came from a woman in her forties or fifties with acute COVID-19.

V is TRBV6-6 and J is TRBJ1-4; weak D call: TRBD1 (6 bases). Germline CDR1 is MNHNY and CDR2 is SVGAGI (reference sequence). V was shortened by 2 bases and J by 4 bases, with 14 bases between the two germline ends. CDR3 length: 16 residues. The CDR3 coding sequence is TGTGCCAGCAGTTACCCTGTGACAGGTGTTAATGAAAAACTGTTTTTT. Its translation: CASSYPVTGVNEKLFF.

The J gene is TRBJ2-7, the V gene TRBV7-6, with 9 bases matching TRBD2. The CDR3 contains 15 residues. Germline CDR1 is SGHVS and CDR2 is FNYEAQ. The V gene end was trimmed by 5 bases and the J gene end by 2 bases; junction bases not matched to a gene: 7. The CDR3 DNA reads TGTGCCAGCAGCGCGGGAGGGGTGGGAACCTACGAGCAGTACTTC. It specifies CASSAGGVGTYEQYF.

The chain carries TRBV30 and TRBJ1-4; D is ambiguous. The CDR3 totals 14 residues. Trimming stripped 3 bases from V and 5 bases from J, with 13 bases between. CDR1 and CDR2 (germline): GTSNPN, SVGIG (reference sequence). The CDR3 DNA sequence: TGTGCCTGGAGCCCCCCCGGGGTGAATGAAAAACTGTTTTTT. It is translated as CAWSPPGVNEKLFF. The variable domain in full, completed from reference TRBV30 and TRBJ1-4, reads SQTIHQWPATLVQPVGSPLSLECTVEGTSNPNLYWYRQAAGRGLQLLFYSVGIGQISSEVPQNLSASRPQDRQFILSSKKLLLSDSGFYLCAWSPPGVNEKLFFGSGTQLSVL.

The genes are TRBV11-3 and TRBJ2-2; TRBD1 agrees at 10 bases. The CDR3 length is 17 residues. Germline CDR1 and CDR2: SGHNT and YENEEA. V shed 1 base and J 5 bases; nucleotides not matched to a gene: 7. The CDR3 nucleotides are TGTGCCAGCAGCTTAGGCTGGACAGGGGGAAGAACCGGGGAGCTGTTTTTT. It codes for CASSLGWTGGRTGELFF. Using reference TRBV11-3 and TRBJ2-2 for the parts outside the CDR3, the full variable domain is EAGVVQSPRYKIIEKKQPVAFWCNPISGHNTLYWYLQNLGQGPELLIRYENEEAVDDSQLPKDRFSAERLKGVDSTLKIQPAELGDSAVYLCASSLGWTGGRTGELFFGEGSRLTVL.

This clone was detected once. J is TRBJ2-1 and V is TRBV27; maybe TRBD1 (6 bases). This CDR3 spans 16 amino acids. Germline V gene data show CDR1 as MNHEY and CDR2 as SMNVEV (reference sequence). The germline V and J ends were trimmed by 5 bases and 3 bases, with 17 bases remaining between them. The CDR3 coding sequence is TGTGCCAGCAGTATCCACAGGGTAGGGGTCTACAATGAGCAGTTCTTC. Translated: CASSIHRVGVYNEQFF.